Sequencing of this T cell receptor (beta chain) was carried out in a study of vaccination and CD4 T cells after COVID-19. Study context: The study collected post-vaccine samples a median 72 days after dose two, with a range of 14 to 241. The study's findings and limits: In convalescent patients, 304 of 307 vaccine-specific clones were spike mono-reactive. In median terms, SARS-CoV-2-reactive clonotypes went from approximately 21 to 38, a nonsignificant rise. The cohort comprised relatively few convalescent patients, and no early post-infection timepoints were analyzed.

Regarding treatment: roughly ten-day PBMC culture with coronavirus spike peptide pools or control peptides (ViraFEST assay). At the Johns Hopkins FTIC core, DNA taken from cultured CD4+ T cells was sequenced by way of the Oncomine TCR Beta short-read assay. TCRdb reprocessed the PCR reads via MiXCR and lists one record per CDR3 protein. The table has approximately 16,000 distinct CDR3 sequences, about 50% seen once. On this clonotype: Its specificity is unknown.

The CDR3 spans 15 residues. Per the germline V gene, CDR1 is KGHDR and CDR2 is SFDVKD. The V and J ends lost 6 bases and 1 base respectively, with 12 bases between them. The sequencing sample was made of CD4+ T cells from blood, cultured in vitro. This chain connects TRBV24-1 to TRBJ2-1; D not resolved. The source of this sequence is a human donor who had recovered from COVID-19. The CDR3 reads CATSRPGWSYNEQFF. The CDR3 nucleotides read TGTGCCACCAGTAGGCCGGGTTGGTCCTACAATGAGCAGTTCTTC.